The 27 T cell receptor beta chains presented below share a single source sample, sequenced in a study of beta chain features in type 1 diabetes. Study conclusions and caveats: TCRB CDR3s were moderately but significantly shorter in Type 1 diabetes patients in all four CD4+ subsets.

TCRB transcripts that were expressed got sequenced, as all of the isolated RNA had been reverse transcribed. TCRdb keeps only in-frame clones here, not all; method: immunoSEQ multiplex PCR. The profile covers some 330,000 clones, with roughly 12% appearing a single time and 0.0095% to 0.011% taken by the ten largest. Antigens for these TCRs are unknown. Input material: naive CD4+ T cells from blood. These receptors came from a woman under 30 with type 1 diabetes.

This clone was recorded a few times. V is TRBV9 and J is TRBJ1-1; D is possibly TRBD1 (6 bases). Germline V lookup: CDR1 SGDLS, CDR2 YYNGEE. The CDR3 has 14 amino acids. V dropped 0 bases and J dropped 12 bases, with 18 bases sitting between them. CDR3 residues: CASSVALGRGTSFF. The CDR3 DNA reads as TGTGCCAGCAGCGTAGCTTTGGGCAGGGGTACATCTTTCTTT.

Only a few counts were recorded for this clone. The V gene is TRBV11-1, the J gene TRBJ2-1; maybe TRBD2 (5 bases). There are 15 residues in the CDR3. Germline V gives CDR1 SGHAT, CDR2 FQDESV (reference sequence). V lost 1 base, J lost 1 base, and 8 bases lay in between. This CDR3 reads CASSLVRRSYNEQFF. The CDR3 DNA is TGTGCCAGCAGCTTAGTGAGGAGGTCCTACAATGAGCAGTTCTTC.

In its sample, this clone was seen a few times. The V and J genes are TRBV28 and TRBJ2-7, with a possible D match to TRBD2 (6 bases). CDR1 is MDHEN, CDR2 SYDVKM, per germline. The CDR3 consists of 13 residues. Trimming cost V 6 bases and J 5 bases, with 14 bases left between them. The CDR3 reads CASRRGSPHEQYF. In DNA form, the CDR3 reads TGTGCCAGCAGGCGGGGCAGTCCCCACGAGCAGTACTTC.

The V and J genes are TRBV2 and TRBJ1-2; possibly TRBD1 for D (5 bases). The V and J ends lost 6 bases and 8 bases respectively, with 22 bases between them. This CDR3 region has 15 residues. CDR1 is SNHLY, CDR2 FYNNEI, per germline. This CDR3 is CASSPSQGASFGYTF. The CDR3 DNA reads as TGTGCCAGCAGCCCCAGCCAAGGGGCCTCATTCGGCTACACCTTC.

The chain is built from TRBV13 and TRBJ1-6; 8 nucleotides agree with TRBD1. With V trimmed by 5 bases and J by 7 bases, 10 bases remained unmatched. Germline CDR1 and CDR2: PRHDT and FYEKMQ (reference sequence). The CDR3 consists of 16 residues. CDR3 in DNA: TGTGCCAGCAGCAAGTCAGGGGGCGGGTCGAATTCACCCCTCCACTTT. Residues: CASSKSGGGSNSPLHF.

The genes are TRBV2 and TRBJ2-6, with 7 bases identical to TRBD1. Germline CDR1 SNHLY, CDR2 FYNNEI. The CDR3 contains 18 residues. The ends lost 6 bases at V and 0 bases at J; junction bases unmatched: 11. CDR3 in amino acids: CASRRAVDRHSGANVLTF. The CDR3 nucleotides are TGTGCCAGCAGGAGGGCGGTGGACAGGCACTCTGGGGCCAACGTCCTGACTTTC.

The chain employs TRBV2 and TRBJ2-1; 7 nucleotides align to TRBD1. Trimming cost V 7 bases and J 0 bases; bases outside gene matches: 6. CDR1 and CDR2 from the germline V gene are SNHLY and FYNNEI. CDR3 size: 15 residues. The chain's CDR3 is CASTSGTASYNEQFF. CDR3 bases: TGTGCCAGCACCTCCGGGACAGCCTCCTACAATGAGCAGTTCTTC.

V is TRBV11-2 and J is TRBJ2-1; 12 nucleotides agree with TRBD2. Unmatched junction bases numbered 6, after V lost 0 bases and J lost 0 bases. The V gene's germline CDR1 is SGHAT and CDR2 FQNNGV. This CDR3 has 19 amino acids. This CDR3 reads CASSLDTSGGTISYNEQFF. The CDR3 DNA sequence: TGTGCCAGCAGCTTAGACACTAGCGGGGGGACAATCTCCTACAATGAGCAGTTCTTC.

The chain links TRBV5-4 to TRBJ1-1; the D gene is possibly TRBD1 (5 bases). The CDR3 contains 16 residues. The germline CDR1 and CDR2 sequences are SGHNT and YYREEE (reference sequence). Trimming removed 1 base from V and 0 bases from J, with 13 bases in between. CDR3: CASSLTRQTLNTEAFF. CDR3 DNA sequence: TGTGCCAGCAGCTTGACCCGACAGACACTGAACACTGAAGCTTTCTTT.

The chain has TRBV5-4 and TRBJ1-1, with 7 nucleotides matching TRBD1. This CDR3 spans 15 amino acids. The V and J ends lost 2 bases and 5 bases, in that order; junction bases with no gene match: 9. Germline-derived CDR1 and CDR2 are SGHNT and YYREEE (reference sequence). CDR3 coding DNA: TGTGCCAGCAGCTTACCGAAGACAGGGTGGACTGAAGCTTTCTTT. It yields the protein CASSLPKTGWTEAFF.

The chain is built from TRBV29-1 and TRBJ2-3; D is undetermined. Trimming cost V 4 bases and J 2 bases, with 13 bases left between them. The CDR3 consists of 14 residues. Germline lookup yields CDR1 SQVTM and CDR2 ANQGSEA. CDR3: CSVALTINTDTQYF. The CDR3 nucleotides are TGCAGCGTTGCCCTTACAATTAACACAGATACGCAGTATTTT.

V gene TRBV28 combines with J gene TRBJ2-1; the D gene is possibly TRBD2 (6 bases). This CDR3 has 16 residues. Trimming shortened V by 6 bases and J by 0 bases, and 15 bases separated the two germline ends. Germline-derived CDR1 and CDR2 are MDHEN and SYDVKM. The chain's CDR3 is CASRPGGASSYNEQFF. CDR3 DNA: TGTGCCAGCAGGCCCGGAGGGGCGTCCTCCTACAATGAGCAGTTCTTC.

The table lists this clone with a count of one. The chain links TRBV6-5 to TRBJ1-2, with D possibly being TRBD1 (6 bases). CDR3 length: 13 residues. Germline V gives CDR1 MNHEY, CDR2 SVGAGI. V dropped 6 bases and J dropped 4 bases, with 12 bases sitting between them. CDR3 residues: CASSQDSFYGYTF. As DNA, the CDR3 is TGTGCCAGCAGCCAGGACAGCTTCTATGGCTACACCTTC.

This chain uses TRBV7-2 with TRBJ2-1; tentative D call: TRBD1 (5 bases). The CDR3 is made up of 15 amino acids. CDR1 and CDR2 (germline): SGHTA, FQGNSA. The V end was cut by 8 bases, the J end by 10 bases, with 24 bases between. CDR3: CASAYTGTHPGEQFF. CDR3 bases: TGTGCCAGCGCCTACACAGGAACGCATCCTGGGGAGCAGTTCTTC. Together with reference TRBV7-2 and TRBJ2-1, the CDR3 gives the full variable domain: GAGVSQSPSNKVTEKGKDVELRCDPISGHTALYWYRQSLGQGLEFLIYFQGNSAPDKSGLPSDRFSAERTGGSVSTLTIQRTQQEDSAVYLCASAYTGTHPGEQFFGPGTRLTVL.

This clone was counted a few times. J is TRBJ1-5 and V is TRBV7-9, with TRBD1 matching 10 bases. The CDR3 contains 15 residues. J gave up 3 bases and V 5 bases, and 4 bases lay outside the gene matches. Germline V gene data show CDR1 as SEHNR and CDR2 as FQNEAQ (reference sequence). CDR3 protein: CASSKGTGDNQPQHF. The CDR3 DNA sequence: TGTGCCAGCAGCAAAGGGACAGGGGACAATCAGCCCCAGCATTTT.

This chain links TRBV6-1 with TRBJ2-7; TRBD1 matches 10 bases. Germline V lookup: CDR1 MNHNS, CDR2 SASEGT. This CDR3 spans 13 amino acids. The CDR3 region is CATPGQGEYEQYF. CDR3 DNA: TGTGCTACCCCAGGACAGGGGGAATACGAGCAGTACTTC.

This clone was counted between two and nine times. The CDR3 here is CASRQSRGGQETQYF. DNA of the CDR3: TGTGCCAGCAGGCAATCCCGCGGGGGGCAAGAGACCCAGTACTTC. V usage is TRBV2 and J usage is TRBJ2-5; 8 nucleotides agree with TRBD2. Trimming took 6 bases from V and 2 from J; bases not matched to a gene: 8. This CDR3 has 15 residues. Per germline, CDR1 SNHLY and CDR2 FYNNEI. The full variable domain, with the rest looked up from reference TRBV2 and TRBJ2-5, is EPEVTQTPSHQVTQMGQEVILRCVPISNHLYFYWYRQILGQKVEFLVSFYNNEISEKSEIFDDQFSVERPDGSNFTLKIRSTKLEDSAMYFCASRQSRGGQETQYFGPGTRLLVL.

This clone was seen a handful of times. J is TRBJ2-7 and V is TRBV30; a possible D gene is TRBD2 (5 bases). Germline V gene data show CDR1 as GTSNPN and CDR2 as SVGIG (reference sequence). The CDR3 has 12 amino acids. V was trimmed by 7 bases and J by 2 bases, leaving 12 bases between them. CDR3 sequence (DNA): TGTGCCTTTTTCCCCGGGGCCTACGAGCAGTACTTC. Its translation: CAFFPGAYEQYF.

For this clone: A junction end diverges from the germline sequence, so it may reflect a read error. V usage is TRBV5-6 and J usage is TRBJ1-4; tentatively, D is TRBD1 (5 bases). Germline V gives CDR1 SGHDT, CDR2 YYEEEE. The CDR3 is made up of 14 amino acids. CDR3 amino acids: CASRLAGLNEKLFF. The DNA for the CDR3 is TGTGCCAGCAGGTTGGCAGGGCTCAATGAAAAACTGTTTTTT.

The chain joins TRBV6-1 to TRBJ2-7, with D possibly TRBD1 on 6 matching bases. V lost 8 bases, J lost 2 bases, and 16 bases lay in between. This CDR3 spans 14 amino acids. CDR1 is MNHNS and CDR2 is SASEGT in the germline V gene. The CDR3 DNA follows: TGTGCCAGCGTGGGGGCACAGGGTCCCTACGAGCAGTACTTC. It translates to CASVGAQGPYEQYF.

The chain is built from TRBV5-1 and TRBJ1-2, with TRBD1 matching 7 bases. The CDR3 has 15 amino acids. Trimming cost V 1 base and J 3 bases; bases outside gene matches: 6. Germline assignment: CDR1 SGHRS and CDR2 YFSETQ. As DNA, the CDR3 is TGCGCCAGCAGCTTGCGGGCAGGGGGTGACTATGGCTACACCTTC. This sequence encodes CASSLRAGGDYGYTF.

The chain uses TRBV25-1 and TRBJ1-2, with D perhaps matching TRBD1 (6 bases). This CDR3 comprises 12 residues. Trimming cost V 7 bases and J 4 bases, with 10 bases left between them. Germline CDR1 and CDR2: MGHDK and SYGVNS. CDR3 in DNA: TGTGCCAGCACCCAGACAGGCTATGGCTACACCTTC. This translates into CASTQTGYGYTF.

This clone was counted between two and nine times. V gene TRBV5-4 combines with J gene TRBJ2-3; 9 nucleotides line up with TRBD2. J was trimmed by 6 bases and V by 0 bases; bases with no gene match: 8. The germline V gene encodes CDR1 SGHNT and CDR2 YYREEE (reference sequence). There are 16 residues in the CDR3. Written as DNA, the CDR3 is TGTGCCAGCAGCTTGGATGCTAGCGGGAATAGGGATACGCAGTATTTT. Translated: CASSLDASGNRDTQYF.

This rearrangement joins TRBV9 to TRBJ2-3; D is possibly TRBD2 (6 bases). CDR1 SGDLS and CDR2 YYNGEE come from the germline V gene. The V end lost 0 bases, the J end lost 4 bases, and 12 bases lay between the germline ends. The CDR3 length is 15 residues. The CDR3 region is CASSVVGEVADTQYF. CDR3 sequence (DNA): TGTGCCAGCAGCGTAGTCGGGGAGGTCGCAGATACGCAGTATTTT.

The sample holds a few counts of this clone. The rearrangement joins TRBV4-3 to TRBJ2-7, with 10 bases identical to TRBD2. Germline loops: CDR1 LGHNA, CDR2 YSLEER. Trimming took 0 bases from V and 2 from J; bases not matched to a gene: 16. The CDR3 sequence is 20 residues long. In nucleotides, the CDR3 is TGCGCCAGCAGCCAAGAAACGAGTCTAATAGCGGGGGGCCCCGCCTACGAGCAGTACTTC. Its translation: CASSQETSLIAGGPAYEQYF.

The J gene is TRBJ2-3, the V gene TRBV28, with TRBD1 as a possible D gene (6 bases). This CDR3 is built from 15 residues. The germline V gene encodes CDR1 MDHEN and CDR2 SYDVKM. V was shortened by 6 bases and J by 2 bases, with 15 bases between the two germline ends. The CDR3 region is CASRTGTSYTDTQYF. The CDR3 DNA follows: TGTGCCAGCAGGACCGGGACATCCTACACAGATACGCAGTATTTT.

This chain uses TRBV19 with TRBJ2-1; TRBD1 matches at 8 bases. In germline, CDR1 is LNHDA, CDR2 SQIVND (reference sequence). V shed 7 bases, J shed 4 bases, and the junction held 6 bases outside the gene matches. CDR3 size: 14 residues. The CDR3 spells CASTHGDRYNEQFF. The CDR3 nucleotides are TGTGCCAGTACTCACGGGGACAGGTACAATGAGCAGTTCTTC.